A single sample is the source of the 15 T cell receptor beta chains below, sequenced in a study of OX40 agonist ivuxolimab in advanced cancers. Measured with immunoSEQ multiplex PCR; TCRdb has only the in-frame clones, and not every one. The sample shows more than 75,000 clones, roughly 84% of them seen only once. The sequenced sample was CD4+ or CD8+ T cells sorted from blood, obtained in a trial of the OX40 agonist ivuxolimab. These receptors came from an adult with an advanced solid tumor such as melanoma, head and neck, liver or kidney cancer.

V and J are TRBV5-4 and TRBJ2-5; 12 bases map to TRBD2. This CDR3 has 15 residues. Germline V gene lookup returns CDR1 SGHNT and CDR2 YYREEE (reference sequence). With V trimmed by 4 bases and J by 5 bases, 6 bases remained unmatched. CDR3 in DNA: TGTGCCAGCAGCGAGACTAGCGGGAGACAGGAGACCCAGTACTTC. It is translated as CASSETSGRQETQYF.

The chain is built from TRBV5-1 and TRBJ2-5; the match to TRBD2 covers 7 bases. The CDR3 is made up of 13 amino acids. Germline loops: CDR1 SGHRS, CDR2 YFSETQ. The V and J ends lost 7 bases and 5 bases, in that order; junction bases with no gene match: 8. CDR3 nucleotides: TGCGCCAGCTCCTGGGGGGGGGACGAGACCCAGTACTTC. Translated: CASSWGGDETQYF.

CDR3 sequence: CAISSAETRHNEQFF. Here the CDR3 DNA reads TGTGCCATCTCTTCTGCGGAGACCCGGCACAATGAGCAGTTCTTC. The chain combines TRBV28 with TRBJ2-1; D is undetermined. CDR3 length: 15 amino acids. Trimming removed 10 bases at V and 5 bases at J, with 21 bases between. Per the germline V gene, CDR1 is MDHEN and CDR2 is SYDVKM.

The rearrangement uses TRBV29-1 and TRBJ2-3, with TRBD2 identical over 10 bases. The V segment lost 6 bases and the J segment 1 base; nucleotides outside the gene matches: 4. The CDR3 is made up of 14 amino acids. Germline loops: CDR1 SQVTM, CDR2 ANQGSEA. The CDR3 sequence: CSVSGTSGTDTQYF. CDR3 DNA: TGCAGCGTCTCCGGGACTAGCGGCACAGATACGCAGTATTTT.

This chain links TRBV14 with TRBJ2-1, with a possible D match to TRBD1 (6 bases). V lost 3 bases to trimming and J lost 5 bases, with 23 bases between them. Per germline, CDR1 SGHDN and CDR2 FVKESK. The CDR3 is 18 residues long. CDR3 amino acids: CASSHTWGGTRPDNEQFF. Written as DNA, the CDR3 is TGTGCCAGCAGCCACACTTGGGGTGGGACAAGGCCCGACAATGAGCAGTTCTTC.

The chain links TRBV28 to TRBJ1-6; the match to TRBD1 covers 8 bases. Germline assignment: CDR1 MDHEN and CDR2 SYDVKM. The CDR3 sequence is 15 residues long. V lost 6 bases, J lost 7 bases, and 8 bases stayed unmatched. For the CDR3, the DNA is TGTGCCAGCAGCCCGCGTGGACAGGGAAATTCACCCCTCCACTTT. Protein: CASSPRGQGNSPLHF. The full variable domain, in which reference TRBV28 and TRBJ1-6 provide the parts outside the CDR3, is DVKVTQSSRYLVKRTGEKVFLECVQDMDHENMFWYRQDPGLGLRLIYFSYDVKMKEKGDIPEGYSVSREKKERFSLILESASTNQTSMYLCASSPRGQGNSPLHFGNGTRLTVT.

The V call is TRBV6-6, the J call TRBJ1-5; a possible D gene is TRBD1 (6 bases). From germline, CDR1 is MNHNY and CDR2 SVGAGI (reference sequence). The CDR3 extends over 15 amino acids. V lost 2 bases, J lost 1 base, and 9 bases lay in between. Written as DNA, the CDR3 is TGTGCCAGCAGTTACCTCAGGGGAAGCAATCAGCCCCAGCATTTT. This sequence encodes CASSYLRGSNQPQHF.

This clone has a single count. V gene TRBV13 combines with J gene TRBJ1-3; D perhaps matches TRBD1 (6 bases). This CDR3 has 13 amino acids. V lost 6 bases, J lost 11 bases, and 17 bases lay in between. Germline V gives CDR1 PRHDT, CDR2 FYEKMQ (reference sequence). In nucleotides, the CDR3 is TGTGCCAGCAGACGGGGACAATCCCCTTCCATATATTTT. Translation: CASRRGQSPSIYF.

The chain carries TRBV10-3 and TRBJ2-7; D is tentatively TRBD1 or TRBD2 (6 bases each). CDR3 length: 12 residues. V shed 10 bases and J shed 7 bases, with 17 bases lying between them. The germline V gene encodes CDR1 ENHRY and CDR2 SYGVKD. This CDR3 is CATQGTSGEQYV. Written as DNA, the CDR3 is TGTGCCACTCAGGGGACTTCAGGGGAGCAGTACGTC.

This chain joins TRBV7-2 and TRBJ2-3, with D tentatively TRBD2 (5 bases). Germline-derived CDR1 and CDR2 are SGHTA and FQGNSA. Trimming stripped 5 bases from V and 2 bases from J, with 11 bases between. This CDR3 region has 14 residues. The CDR3 coding sequence is TGTGCCAGCAGCCTGGACTGGGACACAGATACGCAGTATTTT. It codes for CASSLDWDTDTQYF. Drawing the rest from reference TRBV7-2 and TRBJ2-3, the complete variable domain is GAGVSQSPSNKVTEKGKDVELRCDPISGHTALYWYRQSLGQGLEFLIYFQGNSAPDKSGLPSDRFSAERTGGSVSTLTIQRTQQEDSAVYLCASSLDWDTDTQYFGPGTRLTVL.

CDR3 coding DNA: TGTGCCATCAGTGAGTCGAGTCAGGGGAAGAGGGATGGCTACACCTTC. Protein sequence: CAISESSQGKRDGYTF. V usage is TRBV10-3 and J usage is TRBJ1-2, with TRBD1 as a possible D gene (6 bases). The CDR3 consists of 16 residues. The V gene's germline CDR1 is ENHRY and CDR2 SYGVKD. The V and J ends lost 0 bases and 6 bases respectively, with 17 bases between them.

V gene TRBV19 combines with J gene TRBJ2-7, with a possible D match to TRBD1 (5 bases). The CDR3 is 13 amino acids. Germline lookup yields CDR1 LNHDA and CDR2 SQIVND (reference sequence). The V and J ends lost 3 bases and 2 bases respectively, with 8 bases between them. CDR3 region: CASSMKGTYEQYF. The DNA for the CDR3 is TGTGCCAGTAGTATGAAGGGGACCTACGAGCAGTACTTC.

A single count supports this clone. This chain links TRBV6-5 with TRBJ1-1, with 7 bases identical to TRBD1. The CDR3 spans 13 residues. From germline, CDR1 is MNHEY and CDR2 SVGAGI. The J segment lost 7 bases and the V segment lost 7 bases, leaving 9 bases of the junction unmatched. Here the CDR3 reads CASIRGRGFEAFF. The CDR3 DNA follows: TGTGCCAGCATCAGGGGCAGGGGGTTTGAAGCTTTCTTT.

The chain links TRBV7-2 to TRBJ2-5; D is uncertain. The length of the CDR3 is 13 residues. Trimming left V 3 bases short and J 2 bases short, with 7 bases between. CDR1 SGHTA and CDR2 FQGNSA come from the germline V gene. The CDR3 bases are TGTGCCAGCAGCTTCGGCAGACAAGAGACCCAGTACTTC. It yields the protein CASSFGRQETQYF.

The chain has TRBV29-1 and TRBJ1-4; the match to TRBD1 covers 7 bases. The germline gives CDR1 SQVTM, CDR2 ANQGSEA. V shed 6 bases and J 8 bases; nucleotides not matched to a gene: 6. The CDR3 is 12 amino acids. Written as DNA, the CDR3 is TGCAGCGTCCTCAGGGGGGGCGAAAAACTGTTTTTT. Its translation: CSVLRGGEKLFF.